One sample yielded the 18 T cell receptor beta chains listed below, sequenced in a study of T cell responses to AZD1222 COVID-19 vaccine. The repertoire was sequenced with immunoSEQ multiplex PCR; TCRdb's copy has only in-frame clones and lacks some. The sample consists of around 110,000 clones, 65% to 85% of them appearing once. The sample in question was peripheral blood, obtained on day 0 of AZD1222 vaccination. These receptors originate from an adult in good health.

This clone was picked up one time. The chain recombines TRBV5-5 with TRBJ2-1; the D gene is possibly TRBD2 (6 bases). V was trimmed by 5 bases and J by 9 bases, leaving 21 bases between them. The CDR3 is 15 amino acids. Germline V gene lookup returns CDR1 SGHKS and CDR2 YYEKEE (reference sequence). CDR3 region: CASRRPGLRGGEQFF. The DNA for the CDR3 is TGTGCCAGCAGGCGACCGGGACTGAGAGGCGGTGAGCAGTTCTTC.

The chain joins TRBV3-1 (or the pseudogene TRBV3-2) to TRBJ1-2; the D is unclear. The CDR3 has 14 amino acids. The germline V gene encodes CDR1 LGHDT and CDR2 YNNKEL (reference sequence). V dropped 7 bases and J dropped 2 bases, with 14 bases sitting between them. The CDR3 sequence: CASNPTGSNYGYTF. CDR3 nucleotide sequence: TGTGCCAGCAACCCGACGGGTTCCAACTATGGCTACACCTTC.

This clone was detected only once. The CDR3 here is CATSAARGYNEQFF. The DNA for the CDR3 is TGTGCCACCAGTGCGGCAAGGGGGTACAATGAGCAGTTCTTC. V and J are TRBV24-1 and TRBJ2-1; TRBD1 might be the D (6 bases). Trimming stripped 5 bases from V and 4 bases from J, with 11 bases between. Germline V CDR1 and CDR2: KGHDR, SFDVKD. The CDR3 is 14 residues long.

V and J are TRBV2 and TRBJ1-1, with 7 nucleotides matching TRBD1. This CDR3 region has 13 residues. V shed 4 bases and J 6 bases; nucleotides not matched to a gene: 5. The V gene's germline CDR1 is SNHLY and CDR2 FYNNEI. The CDR3 sequence: CASSAYRGSEAFF. CDR3 nucleotide sequence: TGTGCCAGCAGTGCCTACAGGGGTTCTGAAGCTTTCTTT.

This clone was observed once. This chain connects TRBV10-1 to TRBJ1-1; D is uncertain. This CDR3 has 16 amino acids. The germline V and J ends were trimmed by 4 bases and 4 bases, with 19 bases remaining between them. The germline CDR1 and CDR2 sequences are WNHNN and SYGVQD (reference sequence). CDR3 coding DNA: TGCGCCAGCAGTGGGGGTCATTATGAGGTAGGCACTGAAGCTTTCTTT. Encoded protein: CASSGGHYEVGTEAFF.

The CDR3 spells CASSLTGVQPQHF. The CDR3 nucleotides read TGCGCCAGCAGCCTTACAGGGGTTCAGCCCCAGCATTTT. V and J are TRBV4-1 and TRBJ1-5; 7 nucleotides agree with TRBD1. CDR1 is MGHRA, CDR2 YSYEKL, per germline. The CDR3 runs 13 residues. Trimming at V came to 4 bases and at J to 6 bases, leaving 3 bases not matched to a gene.

The J gene is TRBJ1-5, the V gene TRBV7-2; 8 nucleotides agree with TRBD1. The germline gives CDR1 SGHTA, CDR2 FQGNSA. The CDR3 extends over 14 amino acids. The J segment lost 4 bases and the V segment lost 5 bases, leaving 4 bases of the junction unmatched. The CDR3 DNA reads TGTGCCAGCAGCACAAGACAGGGGAATCAGCCCCAGCATTTT. This gives the protein CASSTRQGNQPQHF.

CDR3 sequence reads: CAWGRKGDASYEQYF. CDR3 nucleotides: TGTGCCTGGGGAAGAAAGGGGGACGCATCCTACGAGCAGTACTTC. This chain joins TRBV30 and TRBJ2-7; D might be TRBD1 (6 bases). CDR3 size: 15 residues. From germline, CDR1 is GTSNPN and CDR2 SVGIG (reference sequence). V lost 5 bases and J 1 base, leaving 18 bases between the germline ends. The entire variable domain, with the rest obtained from reference TRBV30 and TRBJ2-7, is as follows: SQTIHQWPATLVQPVGSPLSLECTVEGTSNPNLYWYRQAAGRGLQLLFYSVGIGQISSEVPQNLSASRPQDRQFILSSKKLLLSDSGFYLCAWGRKGDASYEQYFGPGTRLTVT.

The rearrangement links TRBV4-2 to TRBJ2-4; 8 bases map to TRBD1. Germline V CDR1 and CDR2: LGHNA, YNFKEQ. There are 21 residues in the CDR3. V shed 0 bases, J shed 0 bases, and the junction held 16 bases outside the gene matches. The CDR3 bases are TGTGCCAGCAGCCAAGATCCTTGGACAGGGAGCCTCTCTCTAGCCAAAAACATTCAGTACTTC. It translates to CASSQDPWTGSLSLAKNIQYF.

CDR3 sequence: CASSEADRVGGYTF. The CDR3 bases are TGTGCCAGCAGTGAAGCGGACAGGGTCGGTGGCTACACCTTC. The chain joins TRBV6-1 to TRBJ1-2; 8 bases match TRBD1. V was pared by 0 bases and J by 7 bases, with 4 bases of the junction left unmatched. The germline V gene encodes CDR1 MNHNS and CDR2 SASEGT. The CDR3 is 14 amino acids.

V is TRBV10-3 and J is TRBJ2-6, with D possibly TRBD1 on 6 matching bases. Trimming took 6 bases from V and 0 from J, leaving 15 bases between them. Germline CDR1 ENHRY, CDR2 SYGVKD. The CDR3 consists of 17 residues. The CDR3 loop reads CAIRGPGHLSGANVLTF. CDR3 sequence (DNA): TGTGCCATCAGAGGACCGGGACACCTCTCTGGGGCCAACGTCCTGACTTTC.

The gene calls are TRBV28 and TRBJ2-3, with 9 bases fitting TRBD1. V shed 3 bases and J 9 bases; nucleotides not matched to a gene: 7. Germline V gene lookup returns CDR1 MDHEN and CDR2 SYDVKM. The CDR3 extends over 14 amino acids. This chain's CDR3 is CASSFRGTGHTQYF. The CDR3, as DNA: TGTGCCAGCAGTTTTAGGGGGACAGGGCACACGCAGTATTTT. Full variable domain (remainder filled in from reference TRBV28 and TRBJ2-3): DVKVTQSSRYLVKRTGEKVFLECVQDMDHENMFWYRQDPGLGLRLIYFSYDVKMKEKGDIPEGYSVSREKKERFSLILESASTNQTSMYLCASSFRGTGHTQYFGPGTRLTVL.

This clone was recorded only once. J is TRBJ1-5 and V is TRBV12-3 or TRBV12-4; D remains unclear. The CDR3 loop spans 12 amino acids. The V end lost 4 bases, the J end lost 7 bases, and 8 bases lay between the germline ends. CDR3 sequence (DNA): TGTGCCAGCAGTTACCCAGAGCAGCCCCAGCATTTT. Its translation: CASSYPEQPQHF.

The chain links TRBV11-2 to TRBJ2-1; D may be TRBD2 (5 bases). Germline CDR1 reads SGHAT; CDR2 reads FQNNGV. Trimming removed 5 bases from V and 1 base from J, with 15 bases in between. The CDR3 has 16 residues. DNA for the CDR3: TGTGCCAGCAGCCCGGGGTTTGGGAGTTCCTACAATGAGCAGTTCTTC. Its protein product is CASSPGFGSSYNEQFF.

This rearrangement joins TRBV7-2 to TRBJ2-7, with D possibly TRBD2 on 5 matching bases. V was trimmed by 1 base and J by 2 bases, leaving 12 bases between them. In germline, CDR1 is SGHTA, CDR2 FQGNSA. The CDR3 is 15 residues long. Here the CDR3 DNA reads TGTGCCAGCAGCTTAGTCCCGGACTCTCCCTACGAGCAGTACTTC. Its protein is CASSLVPDSPYEQYF.

The chain combines TRBV7-2 with TRBJ2-3, with TRBD2 matching over 9 bases. The CDR3 extends over 15 amino acids. Germline trimming cut 5 bases from V and 5 bases from J; bases unmatched to any gene: 8. Germline lookup yields CDR1 SGHTA and CDR2 FQGNSA. DNA of the CDR3: TGTGCCAGCAGCCTCAACCCTAGCGGGGTAGATACGCAGTATTTT. This gives the protein CASSLNPSGVDTQYF.

This chain uses TRBV27 with TRBJ2-6, with D perhaps TRBD2 (5 bases). In germline, CDR1 is MNHEY, CDR2 SMNVEV (reference sequence). The CDR3 extends over 18 amino acids. V lost 0 bases to trimming and J lost 0 bases, with 12 bases between them. The CDR3 sequence: CASSLSSQLASGANVLTF. CDR3 bases: TGTGCCAGCAGTTTATCGAGTCAGCTAGCCTCTGGGGCCAACGTCCTGACTTTC.

The chain combines TRBV7-3 with TRBJ1-1, with D tentatively TRBD1 (5 bases). The CDR3 is 15 amino acids. Germline V lookup: CDR1 SGHTA, CDR2 FQGTGA. Trimming took off 3 bases at V and 0 bases at J, with 11 bases between the two ends. The CDR3 nucleotides are TGTGCCAGCAGCTTGCAGGGTACCTTGAACACTGAAGCTTTCTTT. This translates into CASSLQGTLNTEAFF.